The count of the clone carrying this T cell receptor (beta chain) is one. The source of the sample is a study of identical twins. The ends lost 7 bases at V and 1 base at J; junction bases unmatched: 3. This CDR3 is built from 13 residues. The germline CDR1 and CDR2 sequences are DFQATT and SNEGSKA (reference sequence). The cDNA had a unique molecular identifier and a template-switch universal primer site. TCRdb reprocessed the 5' RACE reads with MiXCR, giving one entry per CDR3 protein. The repertoire holds about 730,000 distinct CDR3 sequences, less than 25% seen once, with roughly 4% in the top ten. This same sample was also taken into another study, of T cells expressing NK-cell markers. That publication notes: Beta-chain profiling covered CD3+CD56+NKG2C+, CD3+CD56+NKG2C- and CD3+CD56-NKG2C+ sorted subsets. The study found dominant NKG2C+ clonotypes at roughly 1.0-8% of CD8+ T cells in about six donors.

Material: PBMCs. This clonotype was sampled from a woman aged 18-29 years in good health. The chain carries TRBV20-1 and TRBJ2-2, with 7 positions matching TRBD2. The CDR3 bases are TGCAGTGGAGCGGGGAGGAACACCGGGGAGCTGTTTTTT. Translation: CSGAGRNTGELFF.